These T cell receptor beta chains were read from a single sample in a study of blood T cell repertoires in COVID-19. Some clones are missing from TCRdb's copy, which holds only in-frame ones; the method was immunoSEQ multiplex PCR. The data contain fewer than 350,000 clones, around 85% of them seen just once; the ten biggest clones take up approximately 4.4%. The specimen sequenced was PBMCs or T cells enriched from blood (not recorded which). All receptors come from a woman between 35 and 50 years old with acute COVID-19. The CDR3 runs from the conserved cysteine through the conserved F or W. Fields, in order: J gene, D gene, clone size, V gene, CDR3 DNA, CDR3 protein. A D gene is named only where the DNA matches it firmly. Only part of the rows carry a size: once, few, many, or a class if the clone is expanded.

TRBJ1-1 | TRBD1 | NA | TRBV7-3 | TGTGCCAGCAGCTTAACTGGACAGGTCGGCACTGAAGCTTTCTTT | CASSLTGQVGTEAFF
TRBJ2-3 | NA | NA | TRBV3-1/TRBV3-2 | TGTGCCAGCAGCGTAGGGGGCGGGGGGCTACGCACAGATACGCAGTATTTT | CASSVGGGGLRTDTQYF
TRBJ1-4 | NA | NA | TRBV4-1 | TGCGCCAGCAGGGACAGTCAAAATGAAAAACTGTTTTTT | CASRDSQNEKLFF
TRBJ2-1 | TRBD2 | NA | TRBV7-2 | TGTGCCAGCAGCTTAGCGCGCGGGGGCTACAATGAGCAGTTCTTC | CASSLARGGYNEQFF
TRBJ1-5 | TRBD1 | NA | TRBV2 | TGTGCCAGCAGGCCTGAAACAGGGGGAGGCAATCAGCCCCAGCATTTT | CASRPETGGGNQPQHF
TRBJ2-3 | NA | NA | TRBV7-9 | TGTGCCAGCAGCCCAAGCACAGATACGCAGTATTTT | CASSPSTDTQYF
TRBJ1-1 | NA | NA | TRBV7-9 | TGTGCCAGCAGCCCCCAAGGGGGGGCGAACACTGAAGCTTTCTTT | CASSPQGGANTEAFF
TRBJ2-7 | NA | NA | TRBV24-1 | TGTGCCACCAGTCAAAGCGCTTCCTACGAGCAGTACTTC | CATSQSASYEQYF
TRBJ2-7 | NA | NA | TRBV5-6 | TGTGCCAGCAGCTTTTCTAATTACGAGCAGTACTTC | CASSFSNYEQYF
TRBJ2-7 | TRBD1 | NA | TRBV6-5 | TGTGCCAGCAGTTCGGGACAGACTTCCTACGAGCAGTACTTC | CASSSGQTSYEQYF
TRBJ1-2 | NA | NA | TRBV19 | TGTGCCAGTAGTATAGATCGTAGGACACCTTATCAGGGCTACACCTTC | CASSIDRRTPYQGYTF
TRBJ1-1 | NA | NA | TRBV29-1 | TGCAGCGTTGAAGAGCGGAGTCACGGTGAAGCTTTCTTT | CSVEERSHGEAFF
TRBJ2-3 | NA | few | TRBV5-1 | TGCGCCAGCAGCTCGACTAACCCAGATACGCAGTATTTT | CASSSTNPDTQYF
TRBJ1-4 | NA | NA | TRBV3-1/TRBV3-2 | TGTGCCAGCAGCCCCTATGGAGGTCTGGGTGAAAAACTGTTTTTT | CASSPYGGLGEKLFF
TRBJ1-4 | TRBD1 | NA | TRBV5-6 | TGTGCCAGCAGCTTTGGGACAGGGTGGGATGAAAAACTGTTTTTT | CASSFGTGWDEKLFF
TRBJ1-1 | NA | NA | TRBV5-1 | TGCGCCAGCACGAGGGCCGACGGTAACACTGAAGCTTTCTTT | CASTRADGNTEAFF
TRBJ1-1 | NA | NA | TRBV2 | TGTGCCAGCAGTGAAGGGAGCCTCTGGGCTTTCTTT | CASSEGSLWAFF
TRBJ1-5 | TRBD1 | few | TRBV28 | TGTGCCAGCAGTTCACCGGGACAGGGGAATCAGCCCCAGCATTTT | CASSSPGQGNQPQHF
TRBJ1-2 | NA | NA | TRBV3-1/TRBV3-2 | TGTGCCAGCAGCCAAGACCGACCTGACACCTCTGGCGGCTACACCTTC | CASSQDRPDTSGGYTF
TRBJ2-5 | NA | NA | TRBV7-2 | TGTGCCAGCAGCTCCGGGACGGAGGGGGAGACCCAGTACTTC | CASSSGTEGETQYF
TRBJ1-1 | NA | NA | TRBV15 | TGTGCCACCAGTTCTGGGGGGAAAACTGAAGCTTTCTTT | CATSSGGKTEAFF
TRBJ2-5 | NA | NA | TRBV2 | TGTGCCAATGACGCAAGGGGGACGGAGACCCAGTACTTC | CANDARGTETQYF
TRBJ2-3 | TRBD2 | NA | TRBV7-6 | TGTGCCAGCAGCCTTAGCGGGTCTACAGATACGCAGTATTTT | CASSLSGSTDTQYF
TRBJ2-7 | NA | NA | TRBV6-6 | TGTGCCAGCAGTTACCCCACTCGGCGGGAAACCTACGAGCAGTACTTC | CASSYPTRRETYEQYF
TRBJ1-2 | TRBD1 | NA | TRBV6-5 | TGTGCCAGCAAAAAACCCGGGACAGGGAATGGCTACACCTTC | CASKKPGTGNGYTF
TRBJ2-5 | TRBD2 | once | TRBV15 | TGTGCCACCAGCACAAGAAAGCCCGGGGGGGGTTACGCAAAAGAGACCCAGTACTTC | CATSTRKPGGGYAKETQYF
TRBJ1-2 | NA | NA | TRBV28 | TGTGCCAGCAGTTTAACCCTGGCAGGGTGGAACTATGGCTACACCTTC | CASSLTLAGWNYGYTF
TRBJ1-1 | TRBD1 | NA | TRBV28 | TGTGCCAGCATCCCGGGACAGGGCCTCACTGAAGCTTTCTTT | CASIPGQGLTEAFF
TRBJ2-3 | NA | NA | TRBV7-9 | TGTGCCAAGGGGGCTAGCGGCACAGATACGCAGTATTTT | CAKGASGTDTQYF
TRBJ2-2 | TRBD1 | NA | TRBV18 | TGTGCCAGCTCACCACCGACAGGGGCGGTGGGCACCGGGGAGCTGTTTTTT | CASSPPTGAVGTGELFF
TRBJ2-7 | TRBD1 | once | TRBV6-1 | TGTGCCAGCAGTGAAACCCGGGACAGACTCTACGAGCAGTACTTC | CASSETRDRLYEQYF
TRBJ2-3 | NA | NA | TRBV7-3 | TGTGCCAGCAGCTTAAATCCGGGAACTAGCACAGATACGCAGTATTTT | CASSLNPGTSTDTQYF
TRBJ1-1 | NA | NA | TRBV10-3 | TGTGCCATCAGCGAGACGGGTAGGAACACTGAAGCTTTCTTT | CAISETGRNTEAFF
TRBJ2-5 | NA | NA | TRBV6-2/TRBV6-3 | TGTGCCAGCAGTTCCGTCGGGGTCCTAGGGACCCAGTACTTC | CASSSVGVLGTQYF
TRBJ1-3 | NA | NA | TRBV5-4 | TGTGCCAGCAGCTTGGTCGGGGGAAACACCATATATTTT | CASSLVGGNTIYF
TRBJ1-4 | NA | once | TRBV6-6 | TGTGCCAGCAGTTACGCACAGGATATAGAAAAACTGTTTTTT | CASSYAQDIEKLFF
TRBJ2-5 | NA | NA | TRBV2 | TGTGCCAGCAGTGAAGCGCAGTCTCGCGGGCCGCAAGAGACCCAGTACTTC | CASSEAQSRGPQETQYF
TRBJ1-5 | NA | NA | TRBV9 | TGTGCCAGCAGCCCCGGGTCTCTCAATCAGCCCCAGCATTTT | CASSPGSLNQPQHF
TRBJ2-7 | NA | NA | TRBV7-9 | TGTGCCAGCAGCTCCGAGAAGGACTTTATCTACGAGCAGTACTTC | CASSSEKDFIYEQYF
TRBJ2-4 | TRBD1 | NA | TRBV2 | TGTGCCAGCAGTAACGACAGGGGAGACATTCAGTACTTC | CASSNDRGDIQYF
TRBJ1-1 | NA | NA | TRBV4-2 | TGTGCCAGCAGCCAAGAAGTGGGGGGTAGGGGGAACACTGAAGCTTTCTTT | CASSQEVGGRGNTEAFF
TRBJ2-3 | NA | NA | TRBV5-4 | TGTGCCAGCAGCTTGGCAAGAGGCGGTAGCACAGATACGCAGTATTTT | CASSLARGGSTDTQYF
TRBJ1-5 | TRBD1 | NA | TRBV24-1 | TGTGCCACCAGTGATACTGGGACAGGCGGAAATCAGCCCCAGCATTTT | CATSDTGTGGNQPQHF
TRBJ2-7 | TRBD1 | NA | TRBV25-1 | TGTGCCAGCGGGACAGCCTCCTACGAGCAGTACTTC | CASGTASYEQYF
TRBJ1-2 | TRBD1 | NA | TRBV13 | TGTGCCAGCAGCCCCACAGGGGTAGGTGGCTACACCTTC | CASSPTGVGGYTF
TRBJ2-6 | NA | few | TRBV11-3 | TGTGCCAGCAGCCCCGGGTCCTCTGGGGCCAACGTCCTGACTTTC | CASSPGSSGANVLTF
TRBJ1-2 | TRBD1 | NA | TRBV7-2 | TGTGCCAGCAGCTTAGGGACAGGGAGAACTAACTATGGCTACACCTTC | CASSLGTGRTNYGYTF
TRBJ1-4 | NA | NA | TRBV2 | TGTGCCAGCAGGACAGCCGACGTGGCTAATGAAAAACTGTTTTTT | CASRTADVANEKLFF
TRBJ2-1 | NA | once | TRBV12-3/TRBV12-4 | TGTGCCAGCAGGCAAGACAGCCTCAATGAGCAGTTCTTC | CASRQDSLNEQFF
TRBJ1-2 | NA | NA | TRBV7-9 | TGTGCCAGCAGCTTAGCGTTAACACAGCTCAATCCGCGCTACACCTTC | CASSLALTQLNPRYTF
TRBJ1-3 | NA | NA | TRBV3-1/TRBV3-2 | TGTGCCAGCAGAAACAAAGCTGGAAACACCATATATTTT | CASRNKAGNTIYF
TRBJ1-2 | TRBD1 | NA | TRBV4-2 | TGTGCCAGCAGCACGTACGACAGGGGCGACTATGGCTACACCTTC | CASSTYDRGDYGYTF
TRBJ1-1 | TRBD1 | NA | TRBV4-1 | TGCGCCAGCAGCCATCCCGGACAGGGGGACACTGAAGCTTTCTTT | CASSHPGQGDTEAFF
TRBJ1-2 | NA | NA | TRBV19 | TGTGCCAGTAGTATAGACGCGGACAGAAATAACTATGGCTACACCTTC | CASSIDADRNNYGYTF
TRBJ1-2 | NA | NA | TRBV11-2 | TGTGCCAGCAGCCTCGGGGTTGCCTATGGCTACACCTTC | CASSLGVAYGYTF